This T cell receptor beta chain was retrieved from a study of blood T cell repertoires in COVID-19 (dated by TCRdb to about 2020). As for the study more broadly: Collaborator samples came from the United States, Italy and Spain and covered acute and convalescent phases of COVID-19. Nearly every sample came with metadata listing a de-identified subject ID, COVID-19 status, age in years and sex. Samples were obtained from the ongoing ImmuneRACE study (first 160 participants) and from 1,200 or so subjects provided by 6 global collaborators. Where available, HLA class I and class II types were obtained from metadata supplied by the sample provider rather than from assay-based typing. The prospective study material was composed of cDNA or gDNA derived from T cells, B-cell-depleted T cells, or PBMCs. The repertoires were made available in a free public database intended to serve as a resource for research on the immune response to SARS-CoV-2. Subjects who had been exposed to COVID-19, were actively infected with it, or had recovered from it provided the deeply sampled blood TCRbeta repertoires that made up the dataset.

On the study overall, not on this receptor specifically: Clinical and demographic metadata were provided uncurated, with the amount varying by source and participant.

Note on this clone: This receptor's antigen is unknown. It has no much larger one-base neighbor in the sample; base qualities were not kept.

CDR1 is given as LNHDA and CDR2 as SQIVND, both from the germline V gene (reference sequence). Relative to germline, V is missing 4 bases and J is missing 6 bases, with 12 bases of the junction outside any gene match. Counted from cysteine to phenylalanine, this CDR3 has 16 amino acids. CDR3 DNA only is kept here, 48 bases in frame from base 1. Participants in the prospective study were enrolled through a virtual design, were aged about 18 to 100 years, and lived in fewer than 30 United States geographic areas. In the prospective study, participants were assigned to cohorts based on the clinical history participants reported in a screening survey and a study questionnaire. Each participant in the prospective study had whole blood, serum and a nasopharyngeal or oropharyngeal swab collected by mobile phlebotomists. Prospective study participants could optionally give additional blood draws and questionnaires over an approximately two-month period. Blood samples from the prospective study were shipped frozen or at room temperature prior to DNA extraction.

TCRbeta CDR3 regions were amplified from genomic DNA by means of the immunoSEQ Assay, a bias-controlled multiplex PCR. On the authors' methods: Nucleated cell counts per sample were estimated from amplification of reference gene primers within the assay. Sequence reads were collapsed and filtered to measure the absolute abundance of every unique TCRbeta CDR3 rearrangement. For each sample, productive Simpson clonality was calculated as the square root of Simpson's diversity index over productive rearrangements. Here the immuneACCESS table is served through TCRdb, limited to in-frame sequences with V and J called. Missing clones are a known gap in these copies; in checked studies unresolved V genes cover under half, and the rest lacks a known reason. V and J calls and clone size are given by that table; D and trimming were obtained from the DNA. Recorded for this sample are approximately 250,000 clones; approximately 90% of them occurred a single time. 4.1% of the sample rests with the top ten.

The clonotype was recovered from a woman aged 25-40 years with acute COVID-19. The sequencing sample was made of PBMCs or T cells enriched from blood (not recorded which). The V and J segments used are TRBV19 and TRBJ2-1, with TRBD2 matching 7 junction bases. The CDR3 is CASSTTLAVRGNEQFF. The DNA sequence is as follows: TGTGCCAGTAGTACAACCCTAGCGGTAAGAGGCAATGAGCAGTTCTTC.